The 17 T cell receptor beta chains reported below all come from one sample, sequenced in a study of cytomegalovirus exposure and HLA in healthy donors. PCR was performed using 60 Vbeta and 13 Jbeta primers. Method: immunoSEQ multiplex PCR; TCRdb's copy keeps in-frame clones and lacks some. The data contain 90,000 to 120,000 clones, 60% to 80% of them singletons. Input material: PBMCs. The receptors stem from a man aged 18-30 years in good health and CMV-seronegative.

V usage is TRBV13 and J usage is TRBJ2-7; unclear D gene. Germline loops: CDR1 PRHDT, CDR2 FYEKMQ (reference sequence). The CDR3 length is 15 residues. Trimming took off 3 bases at V and 0 bases at J, with 12 bases between the two ends. The DNA for the CDR3 is TGTGCCAGCAGCTTTGTGGCAGGTTTCTCCTACGAGCAGTACTTC. Translated, it gives CASSFVAGFSYEQYF.

The chain carries TRBV5-4 and TRBJ2-5; 7 bases line up with TRBD2. The germline gives CDR1 SGHNT, CDR2 YYREEE (reference sequence). With V trimmed by 7 bases and J by 3 bases, 6 bases remained unmatched. This CDR3 spans 13 amino acids. CDR3 protein: CASLSAGEETQYF. For the CDR3, the DNA is TGTGCCAGCCTCTCGGCGGGGGAAGAGACCCAGTACTTC.

The chain carries TRBV5-1 and TRBJ2-1, with 12 bases aligning to TRBD1. The CDR3 is 16 amino acids. CDR1 is SGHRS and CDR2 is YFSETQ in the germline V gene. Losses at the gene ends were 2 bases for V and 7 bases for J; bases not matched to a gene: 7. CDR3: CASSFNGGQGANEQFF. CDR3 coding DNA: TGCGCCAGCAGCTTTAACGGGGGACAGGGGGCAAATGAGCAGTTCTTC.

The V and J genes are TRBV28 and TRBJ1-4, with D uncertain. The CDR3 spans 17 residues. Germline-derived CDR1 and CDR2 are MDHEN and SYDVKM. V was shortened by 3 bases and J by 6 bases, with 20 bases between the two germline ends. The CDR3 region has the DNA TGTGCCAGCAGTTTCTATCGCAAGGCCGCGGGAGATGAAAAACTGTTTTTT. It translates to CASSFYRKAAGDEKLFF.

The rearrangement uses TRBV29-1 and TRBJ2-1, with D perhaps TRBD2 (6 bases). CDR1 is SQVTM and CDR2 is ANQGSEA in the germline V gene. This CDR3 is built from 14 residues. V lost 4 bases and J 3 bases, leaving 13 bases between the germline ends. The CDR3 spells CSVVWRDFYNEQFF. The DNA for the CDR3 is TGCAGCGTTGTATGGAGGGATTTCTACAATGAGCAGTTCTTC.

This clone was observed a few times. This chain joins TRBV4-3 and TRBJ2-6; 7 bases map to TRBD1. CDR1 is LGHNA and CDR2 is YSLEER in the germline V gene. Trimming cost V 5 bases and J 2 bases; bases outside gene matches: 9. The CDR3 is made up of 17 amino acids. The CDR3 bases are TGCGCCAGCAGCGAGACAGGGACCTTTGCTGGGGCCAACGTCCTGACTTTC. Translation gives CASSETGTFAGANVLTF.

The V gene is TRBV4-3, the J gene TRBJ2-4, with 7 bases aligning to TRBD2. Germline-derived CDR1 and CDR2 are LGHNA and YSLEER. This CDR3 has 17 residues. Trimming cost V 0 bases and J 0 bases; bases outside gene matches: 5. This chain's CDR3 is CASSQDHGGLAKNIQYF. CDR3 DNA: TGCGCCAGCAGCCAAGATCACGGGGGGTTAGCCAAAAACATTCAGTACTTC.

This chain uses TRBV5-6 with TRBJ2-5; D may be TRBD2 (5 bases). The tail of the sequence fits TRBJ2-7 better, so the J call may be wrong. CDR1 and CDR2 (germline): SGHDT, YYEEEE. CDR3 length: 15 amino acids. The CDR3 region is CASSEGNLVVGEQYF. The CDR3 region has the DNA TGTGCCAGCAGTGAGGGAAACTTGGTGGTTGGCGAGCAGTACTTC.

The chain has TRBV5-1 and TRBJ2-1; 10 nucleotides agree with TRBD2. Germline V gene lookup returns CDR1 SGHRS and CDR2 YFSETQ. The CDR3 is 15 amino acids. V trimming: 4 bases; J trimming: 3 bases; junction bases outside the gene matches: 4. CDR3 sequence (DNA): TGCGCCAGCAGCCTAGCGGGGGATCTCTACAATGAGCAGTTCTTC. It is translated as CASSLAGDLYNEQFF.

The rearrangement uses TRBV9 and TRBJ2-3; TRBD2 matches at 9 bases. The CDR3 is 18 residues long. J was trimmed by 5 bases and V by 0 bases; bases with no gene match: 13. Per germline, CDR1 SGDLS and CDR2 YYNGEE. DNA for the CDR3: TGTGCCAGCAGCGTAGGCCTAAGCGTCGGCGGGGGGGGAGATACGCAGTATTTT. Residues: CASSVGLSVGGGGDTQYF.

This chain uses TRBV10-1 with TRBJ1-1; 8 bases are shared with TRBD1. Germline loops: CDR1 WNHNN, CDR2 SYGVQD (reference sequence). J was trimmed by 2 bases and V by 6 bases; bases with no gene match: 5. This CDR3 contains 14 residues. CDR3 sequence (DNA): TGCGCCAGCAGGAGACAGGGGCAAAACACTGAAGCTTTCTTT. Its translation is CASRRQGQNTEAFF.

The genes are TRBV7-9 and TRBJ2-7; D gene ambiguous. CDR1 and CDR2 from the germline V gene are SEHNR and FQNEAQ (reference sequence). Trimming cost V 2 bases and J 2 bases, with 7 bases left between them. The CDR3 has 13 residues. In DNA form, the CDR3 reads TGTGCCAGCAGCTTAAATCGGGCCTACGAGCAGTACTTC. Residues: CASSLNRAYEQYF.

This chain links TRBV2 with TRBJ2-6; TRBD1 matches 10 bases. After removal of 5 bases from V and 4 bases from J, the junction contained 5 bases not matched to a gene. Germline V gene lookup returns CDR1 SNHLY and CDR2 FYNNEI. CDR3 length: 16 amino acids. The CDR3 DNA sequence: TGTGCCAGCAGTATGACAGGGGGCAGAGGGGCCAACGTCCTGACTTTC. Encoded protein: CASSMTGGRGANVLTF. Full variable domain (rest looked up from reference TRBV2 and TRBJ2-6): EPEVTQTPSHQVTQMGQEVILRCVPISNHLYFYWYRQILGQKVEFLVSFYNNEISEKSEIFDDQFSVERPDGSNFTLKIRSTKLEDSAMYFCASSMTGGRGANVLTFGAGSRLTVL.

The CDR3 sequence is CARNSTGGIETQYF. Written as DNA, the CDR3 is TGTGCCAGAAACTCGACAGGGGGAATCGAGACCCAGTACTTC. The gene calls are TRBV19 and TRBJ2-5, with 9 bases that match TRBD1. The CDR3 is 14 residues long. Trimming removed 9 bases from V and 5 bases from J; junction bases left unmatched: 10. CDR1 and CDR2 from the germline V gene are LNHDA and SQIVND (reference sequence).

In its sample, this clone was seen once. The chain carries TRBV14 and TRBJ1-6, with D possibly TRBD1 on 6 matching bases. Germline V gives CDR1 SGHDN, CDR2 FVKESK. V was trimmed by 2 bases and J by 8 bases, leaving 19 bases between them. The CDR3 runs to 17 residues. The CDR3 reads CASSQRMRGGGYSPLHF. The CDR3 DNA reads as TGTGCCAGCAGCCAAAGGATGAGGGGGGGAGGGTATTCACCCCTCCACTTT.

This clone was counted only a few times. The chain links TRBV5-1 to TRBJ1-5, with 7 nucleotides matching TRBD1. Germline CDR1 is SGHRS and CDR2 is YFSETQ. This CDR3 region has 14 residues. J gave up 3 bases and V 5 bases, and 5 bases lay outside the gene matches. Here the CDR3 reads CASSGGGANQPQHF. The CDR3 region has the DNA TGCGCCAGCAGTGGAGGGGGCGCCAATCAGCCCCAGCATTTT.

The chain employs TRBV18 and TRBJ2-7, with a weak D call TRBD1 (6 bases). Germline-derived CDR1 and CDR2 are KGHSH and LQKENI. The CDR3 is 13 residues long. Deletions cut 6 bases from V and 2 bases from J, with 11 bases between. CDR3 sequence reads: CASSRTVAYEQYF. In DNA, the CDR3 is TGTGCCAGCTCTAGGACAGTTGCCTACGAGCAGTACTTC.